Below, 18 T cell receptor beta chains from the same sample are listed, as sequenced in a study of spatial heterogeneity in lung cancer. Specified time point: blood at routine non-recurrence follow-up after resection. Via MiXCR, TCRdb re-called the 5' RACE reads, giving one row per CDR3 protein. The profile covers about 36,000 distinct CDR3 sequences, with over 6.5% appearing a single time and about a tenth taken by the ten largest. The source was PBMCs, collected at follow-up. The origin of the receptors is a male donor with early-stage non-small cell lung cancer.

The chain couples TRBV12-3 or TRBV12-4 to TRBJ2-7; TRBD1 is a possible D gene (5 bases). V shed 1 base and J shed 6 bases, with 10 bases lying between them. The CDR3 sequence is 13 residues long. The DNA for the CDR3 is TGTGCCAGCAGTTTAGGGGGCTCAGGCGAGCAGTACTTC. It yields the protein CASSLGGSGEQYF.

This clonotype was counted many times. The rearrangement joins TRBV7-6 to TRBJ2-1, with TRBD2 matching 8 bases. CDR1 is SGHVS and CDR2 is FNYEAQ in the germline V gene. Germline trimming cut 5 bases from V and 3 bases from J; bases unmatched to any gene: 3. The CDR3 sequence is 14 residues long. The CDR3 spells CASSAGGVYNEQFF. In DNA form, the CDR3 reads TGTGCCAGCAGCGCCGGGGGGGTCTACAATGAGCAGTTCTTC.

This clonotype was counted between two and nine times. V and J are TRBV5-4 and TRBJ1-2; tentative D call: TRBD1 (6 bases). The germline V gene has CDR1 SGHNT and CDR2 YYREEE (reference sequence). Trimming took off 5 bases at V and 7 bases at J, with 18 bases between the two ends. CDR3 length: 14 amino acids. CDR3 amino acids: CASRKKTGLSGYTF. For the CDR3, the DNA is TGTGCCAGCAGAAAAAAAACAGGGTTAAGTGGCTACACCTTC.

This clonotype was counted at least ten times. J is TRBJ1-4 and V is TRBV5-1; D is possibly TRBD1 (5 bases). Germline lookup yields CDR1 SGHRS and CDR2 YFSETQ. The CDR3 runs 16 residues. With 3 bases removed from V and 4 bases from J, the gap between germline ends came to 16 bases. In DNA form, the CDR3 reads TGCGCCAGCAGCTCAGGGACGGCGGGGGTTAATGAAAAACTGTTTTTT. Encoded protein: CASSSGTAGVNEKLFF.

This clonotype showed up many times. V is TRBV5-6 and J is TRBJ2-1; tentatively, D is TRBD1 (6 bases). With 7 bases removed from V and 4 bases from J, the gap between germline ends came to 15 bases. This CDR3 contains 14 residues. Germline values: CDR1 SGHDT, CDR2 YYEEEE. In DNA form, the CDR3 reads TGTGCCAGCCCGAAAGGACAGTTTTACAATGAGCAGTTCTTC. Its protein is CASPKGQFYNEQFF.

This clonotype was seen many times. The V call is TRBV5-4, the J call TRBJ1-2, with TRBD1 matching over 7 bases. The CDR3 contains 14 residues. V gave up 5 bases and J gave up 11 bases; unmatched junction bases: 15. The germline V gene encodes CDR1 SGHNT and CDR2 YYREEE (reference sequence). The CDR3 loop reads CASSDEGAQLGYTF. In nucleotides, the CDR3 is TGTGCCAGCAGTGACGAGGGGGCGCAACTAGGTTACACCTTC.

There are a few counts of this clonotype. The rearrangement uses TRBV28 and TRBJ2-7, with TRBD1 matching over 10 bases. Trimming removed 5 bases from V and 1 base from J; junction bases left unmatched: 8. Looked up from germline, CDR1 is MDHEN and CDR2 is SYDVKM. CDR3 length: 16 residues. CDR3 nucleotides: TGTGCCAGCAGTCCCCGGACAGGGGGAAAATCCTACGAGCAGTACTTC. Translation: CASSPRTGGKSYEQYF.

The sample holds many counts of this clonotype. V is TRBV5-1 and J is TRBJ2-1; 10 bases agree with TRBD1. This CDR3 spans 15 amino acids. J lost 7 bases, V lost 2 bases, and 6 bases had no gene match. CDR1 SGHRS and CDR2 YFSETQ come from the germline V gene. The CDR3 reads CASSFPSGQGNEQFF. The CDR3 DNA follows: TGCGCCAGCAGCTTCCCCTCGGGACAGGGGAATGAGCAGTTCTTC.

There are many counts of this clonotype. The CDR3 sequence: CASSLGQGTNYGYTF. The CDR3 coding sequence is TGTGCCAGCAGCTTGGGACAGGGAACGAACTATGGCTACACCTTC. The chain has TRBV7-9 and TRBJ1-2; TRBD1 matches at 9 bases. Germline loops: CDR1 SEHNR, CDR2 FQNEAQ (reference sequence). V gave up 3 bases and J gave up 2 bases; unmatched junction bases: 4. This CDR3 spans 15 amino acids.

Many counts were recorded for this clonotype. The V and J genes are TRBV7-6 and TRBJ2-7; TRBD2 is a possible D gene (6 bases). CDR1 is SGHVS, CDR2 FNYEAQ, per germline. With 2 bases removed from V and 6 bases from J, the gap between germline ends came to 11 bases. This CDR3 is 13 amino acids long. The CDR3 nucleotides are TGTGCCAGCAGCTTAAGAGTAGCGGCCGAGCAGTACTTC. Its translation is CASSLRVAAEQYF. Combining the CDR3 with reference TRBV7-6 and TRBJ2-7 gives the whole variable domain GAGVSQSPRYKVTKRGQDVALRCDPISGHVSLYWYRQALGQGPEFLTYFNYEAQQDKSGLPNDRFSAERPEGSISTLTIQRTEQRDSAMYRCASSLRVAAEQYFGPGTRLTVT.

This clonotype was picked up many times. CDR3: CASSYTRAEGYTF. For the CDR3, the DNA is TGTGCCAGCAGCTACACTAGGGCAGAAGGCTACACCTTC. The chain links TRBV11-2 to TRBJ1-2; D uncertain. Germline loops: CDR1 SGHAT, CDR2 FQNNGV. The CDR3 covers 13 residues. The germline V and J ends were trimmed by 4 bases and 8 bases, with 14 bases remaining between them.

V usage is TRBV7-9 and J usage is TRBJ1-6; D not resolved. V lost 5 bases to trimming and J lost 0 bases, with 8 bases between them. CDR1 is SEHNR, CDR2 FQNEAQ, per germline (reference sequence). CDR3 length: 15 residues. CDR3 nucleotide sequence: TGTGCCAGCAGCCTACAGAGCTCCTATAATTCACCCCTCCACTTT. It is translated as CASSLQSSYNSPLHF.

This clonotype was seen repeatedly, ten times or more. V and J are TRBV10-2 and TRBJ1-4; a possible D gene is TRBD1 (5 bases). The germline V gene encodes CDR1 WSHSY and CDR2 SAAADI. The CDR3 length is 15 residues. V lost 8 bases and J lost 0, with 13 bases in between. CDR3 region: CASLRGGATNEKLFF. CDR3 nucleotides: TGCGCCAGCCTCCGGGGGGGTGCAACTAATGAAAAACTGTTTTTT.

This clonotype was recorded many times. V gene TRBV18 combines with J gene TRBJ1-1; possible D gene TRBD1, 6 bases. V gave up 3 bases and J gave up 5 bases, with 13 bases separating them. Germline V gives CDR1 KGHSH, CDR2 LQKENI. The CDR3 contains 14 residues. CDR3: CASSPAQGRTEAFF. The CDR3 DNA follows: TGTGCCAGCTCACCTGCTCAGGGGCGAACTGAAGCTTTCTTT.

This clonotype was seen at least ten times. The V gene is TRBV7-8, the J gene TRBJ2-7, with D uncertain. The germline gives CDR1 SGHVS, CDR2 FQNEAQ. V lost 5 bases to trimming and J lost 3 bases, with 8 bases between them. The CDR3 extends over 12 amino acids. CDR3 sequence (DNA): TGTGCCAGCAGCATGGACGACTACGAGCAGTACTTC. Its protein is CASSMDDYEQYF.

This clonotype was recorded at least ten times. The gene calls are TRBV20-1 and TRBJ2-7; possible D gene TRBD2, 6 bases. The CDR3 length is 14 residues. Per germline, CDR1 DFQATT and CDR2 SNEGSKA (reference sequence). With 4 bases removed from V and 4 bases from J, the gap between germline ends came to 17 bases. The CDR3 protein is CSANPGGMSYEQYF. Written as DNA, the CDR3 is TGCAGTGCTAACCCGGGCGGGATGAGTTACGAGCAGTACTTC.

The sample holds many counts of this clonotype. This rearrangement joins TRBV5-1 to TRBJ2-5, with D possibly TRBD1 on 5 matching bases. The CDR3 runs to 13 residues. Germline CDR1 reads SGHRS; CDR2 reads YFSETQ. V lost 2 bases, J lost 1 base, and 6 bases lay in between. The CDR3 sequence: CASSFRVQETQYF. As DNA, the CDR3 is TGCGCCAGCAGCTTCAGGGTCCAAGAGACCCAGTACTTC.

This clonotype came up many times. The V and J genes are TRBV27 and TRBJ1-2, with TRBD1 matching 7 bases. The CDR3 contains 16 residues. V shed 4 bases, J shed 7 bases, and the junction held 15 bases outside the gene matches. CDR1 is MNHEY and CDR2 is SMNVEV in the germline V gene (reference sequence). Here the CDR3 reads CASSSLTGRGGFGYTF. The CDR3 DNA sequence: TGTGCCAGCAGTTCCTTAACGGGAAGAGGGGGCTTTGGCTACACCTTC.